Below, one T cell receptor beta chain is given with its context. This sample stems from a study of PD-1 blockade in mismatch repair-deficient tumors. CDR1 is SGHVS, CDR2 FQNEAQ, per germline. V lost 5 bases and J 0 bases, leaving 14 bases between the germline ends. The CDR3 totals 16 residues. The protocol was immunoSEQ multiplex PCR, while the TCRdb copy is restricted to in-frame clones and leaves out a portion. The sample shows over 100,000 clones, 65% to 80% of them seen only once. V is TRBV7-8 and J is TRBJ2-1; D is possibly TRBD2 (5 bases). Specimen: peripheral blood, collected approximately 14 months after starting pembrolizumab. The receptor's source is an adult with mismatch repair-deficient cancer. As DNA, the CDR3 is TGTGCCAGCAGCGATAGCGAACCGAGCTCCTACAATGAGCAGTTCTTC. Translation gives CASSDSEPSSYNEQFF.